This TCR beta chain was captured in a study of blood T cell repertoires in COVID-19. Participants' reported clinical history set cohort assignment. TCRdb keeps only in-frame clones here, not all; method: immunoSEQ multiplex PCR. The sample yields approximately 250,000 clones, approximately 90% seen once. The CDR3 is made up of 16 amino acids. Losses at the gene ends were 5 bases for V and 4 bases for J; bases not matched to a gene: 13. Germline V lookup: CDR1 MDHEN, CDR2 SYDVKM. This clone was recorded a few times. This chain joins TRBV28 and TRBJ1-2, with TRBD1 matching 7 bases. The receptor's source is a middle-aged woman with acute COVID-19. Sequenced material: PBMCs or T cells enriched from blood (not recorded which). The CDR3 nucleotides read TGTGCCAGCAGTCTCAATCCGGGACAGAAAAGCTATGGCTACACCTTC. It yields the protein CASSLNPGQKSYGYTF.